The source of this T cell receptor beta chain is a study of blood T cell repertoires in COVID-19. Overall study: Acute and convalescent COVID-19 specimens originated in the United States, Italy and Spain. Sample material is recorded as cDNA or gDNA derived from T cells, B-cell-depleted T cells, or PBMCs.

As to this clone: At one boundary the junction diverges from the germline segment, which might be a read error.

Source study methods: Counts of nucleated cells, estimated from reference gene primer amplification, were obtained. The data were produced by immunoSEQ multiplex PCR, yet TCRdb's version contains in-frame clones alone and is incomplete. That table supplies the V and J calls and clone size; D and trimming were determined from the DNA. The profile shows some 180,000 clones, less than 90% of them singletons. Germline CDR1 is SGHVS and CDR2 is FQNEAQ. This CDR3 is built from 16 residues. The origin of this receptor is a man between 70 and 80 years old with active or convalescent COVID-19. This chain connects TRBV7-8 to TRBJ2-7; 9 bases fit TRBD1. The sequencing input was peripheral blood. The chain's CDR3 is CASSLDRGTFTGEQYF. CDR3 bases: TGTGCCAGCAGTTTAGACAGGGGGACTTTTACCGGTGAGCAGTACTTC.